The 32 T cell receptor beta chains in this list originate from one sample, sequenced in a study of T cell responses to AZD1222 COVID-19 vaccine. Profiled with immunoSEQ multiplex PCR; TCRdb holds only in-frame clones, not every one. The data show approximately 150,000 clones, with 86% seen just once and 5% to 6% held by the top ten. This material consisted of peripheral blood, taken 28 days after the second AZD1222 dose. The origin of the receptors is an adult who received the AZD1222 COVID-19 vaccine.

The rearrangement joins TRBV12-3 or TRBV12-4 to TRBJ1-1; D unresolved. Between the trimmed V and J ends, which lost 3 bases and 6 bases, there was a span of 8 bases. The CDR3 loop spans 12 amino acids. CDR3 loop: CASSFLVSEAFF. CDR3 nucleotides: TGTGCCAGCAGTTTTCTGGTATCTGAAGCTTTCTTT.

As for this clone: The germline gene is not matched at one end of the junction; a read error may be the cause. The rearrangement links TRBV11-2 to TRBJ2-6; perhaps TRBD1 as D (5 bases). Germline loops: CDR1 SGHAT, CDR2 FQNNGV. This CDR3 has 16 amino acids. The chain's CDR3 is CASTLVGVSGANVLTF. The CDR3 DNA sequence: TGTGCCAGCACCTTAGTAGGGGTCTCTGGGGCCAACGTCCTGACTTTC.

The chain is built from TRBV11-2 and TRBJ2-7, with D possibly being TRBD2 (6 bases). V lost 5 bases, J lost 0 bases, and 14 bases lay in between. This CDR3 comprises 15 residues. Germline values: CDR1 SGHAT, CDR2 FQNNGV. The CDR3: CASSGGFSGSYEQYF. As DNA, the CDR3 is TGTGCCAGCAGCGGAGGTTTTAGCGGCTCCTACGAGCAGTACTTC.

The V gene is TRBV5-6, the J gene TRBJ1-2, with unresolved D. V lost 2 bases and J 8 bases, leaving 16 bases between the germline ends. CDR3 size: 14 residues. The germline V gene has CDR1 SGHDT and CDR2 YYEEEE. The CDR3 spells CASSLITPTGGYTF. Here the CDR3 DNA reads TGTGCCAGCAGCTTAATAACCCCAACCGGCGGCTACACCTTC.

V and J are TRBV29-1 and TRBJ2-7; D is undetermined. The CDR3 is 14 residues long. The V and J ends lost 6 bases and 0 bases respectively, with 15 bases between them. CDR1 is SQVTM and CDR2 is ANQGSEA in the germline V gene. The CDR3 spells CSVANVAGSYEQYF. The CDR3 DNA reads TGCAGCGTCGCCAATGTCGCCGGCTCCTACGAGCAGTACTTC.

This chain uses TRBV5-4 with TRBJ1-3, with no clear D. CDR1 SGHNT and CDR2 YYREEE come from the germline V gene (reference sequence). The CDR3 consists of 15 residues. V lost 4 bases, J lost 0 bases, and 11 bases lay in between. This chain's CDR3 is CASSPQESSGNTIYF. DNA of the CDR3: TGTGCCAGCAGCCCTCAGGAATCCTCTGGAAACACCATATATTTT.

This clone was recorded once. The chain uses TRBV10-3 and TRBJ1-1; D might be TRBD1 (5 bases). CDR1 and CDR2 from the germline V gene are ENHRY and SYGVKD. Trimming stripped 0 bases from V and 1 base from J, with 6 bases between. The CDR3 covers 14 residues. CDR3 amino acids: CAISESGENTEAFF. CDR3 DNA: TGTGCCATCAGTGAGTCGGGGGAGAACACTGAAGCTTTCTTT.

J is TRBJ2-7 and V is TRBV13, with TRBD1 as a possible D gene (5 bases). Germline CDR1 and CDR2: PRHDT and FYEKMQ (reference sequence). V gave up 8 bases and J gave up 4 bases, with 18 bases separating them. The CDR3 sequence is 14 residues long. As DNA, the CDR3 is TGTGCCAGCGGTATGGGGCGGTATCCATACGAGCAGTACTTC. Translating gives CASGMGRYPYEQYF. Complete variable domain (other parts from reference TRBV13 and TRBJ2-7): AAGVIQSPRHLIKEKRETATLKCYPIPRHDTVYWYQQGPGQDPQFLISFYEKMQSDKGSIPDRFSAQQFSDYHSELNMSSLELGDSALYFCASGMGRYPYEQYFGPGTRLTVT.

This chain links TRBV30 with TRBJ1-2; D remains unclear. The CDR3 extends over 12 amino acids. Germline values: CDR1 GTSNPN, CDR2 SVGIG (reference sequence). Trimming stripped 8 bases from V and 7 bases from J, with 17 bases between. The CDR3 bases are TGTGCCCACCAGCGGGCGGTAGGTGGCTACACCTTC. It yields the protein CAHQRAVGGYTF.

The chain links TRBV25-1 to TRBJ1-1; no clear D gene. The V gene lost 2 bases and the J gene lost 2 bases, with 9 bases spanning the gap. This CDR3 is built from 14 residues. The germline gives CDR1 MGHDK, CDR2 SYGVNS. CDR3 protein: CASSETKLNTEAFF. The CDR3 DNA sequence: TGTGCCAGCAGTGAAACGAAGCTTAACACTGAAGCTTTCTTT.

This chain links TRBV2 with TRBJ2-3, with 9 bases matching TRBD2. After removal of 3 bases from V and 3 bases from J, the junction contained 7 bases not matched to a gene. CDR1 and CDR2 (germline): SNHLY, FYNNEI. The CDR3 loop spans 16 amino acids. Written as DNA, the CDR3 is TGTGCCAGCAGTGAGGTAGCGGGAGATGTAACAGATACGCAGTATTTT. It yields the protein CASSEVAGDVTDTQYF.

This rearrangement joins TRBV29-1 to TRBJ1-2, with a weak D call TRBD1 (5 bases). Germline V gene lookup returns CDR1 SQVTM and CDR2 ANQGSEA. The CDR3 covers 13 residues. The V end lost 0 bases, the J end lost 5 bases, and 10 bases lay between the germline ends. CDR3 loop: CSVEDRTSYGYTF. The DNA for the CDR3 is TGCAGCGTTGAAGATCGGACAAGTTATGGCTACACCTTC.

The rearrangement uses TRBV19 and TRBJ2-1; 16 bases map to TRBD2. V trimming: 7 bases; J trimming: 4 bases; junction bases outside the gene matches: 7. The CDR3 runs 17 residues. From germline, CDR1 is LNHDA and CDR2 SQIVND (reference sequence). The CDR3 bases are TGTGCCAGTACAAAGGGGACTAGCGGGAGGGGATACAATGAGCAGTTCTTC. Translation: CASTKGTSGRGYNEQFF.

The genes are TRBV10-3 and TRBJ1-6; D possibly corresponds to TRBD1 (5 bases). Germline V CDR1 and CDR2: ENHRY, SYGVKD. The CDR3 totals 14 residues. Trimming left V 8 bases short and J 7 bases short, with 15 bases between. This CDR3 is CAIFGARDNSPLHF. In DNA form, the CDR3 reads TGTGCCATCTTCGGAGCGAGGGACAATTCACCCCTCCACTTT.

The chain uses TRBV3-1 (or the pseudogene TRBV3-2) and TRBJ2-3; no clear D gene. V was shortened by 0 bases and J by 2 bases, with 12 bases between the two germline ends. The CDR3 is 16 residues long. CDR1 and CDR2 (germline): LGHDT, YNNKEL (reference sequence). This chain's CDR3 is CASSQDPATFTDTQYF. As DNA, the CDR3 is TGTGCCAGCAGCCAAGATCCGGCTACCTTCACAGATACGCAGTATTTT.

The chain has TRBV11-2 and TRBJ1-2; TRBD1 is a possible D gene (5 bases). Looked up from germline, CDR1 is SGHAT and CDR2 is FQNNGV. The V gene lost 5 bases and the J gene lost 7 bases, with 14 bases spanning the gap. The CDR3 sequence is 13 residues long. For the CDR3, the DNA is TGTGCCAGCAGCCGGGACGGTCTCGGTGGCTACACCTTC. Encoded protein: CASSRDGLGGYTF. The whole variable domain, remainder taken from reference TRBV11-2 and TRBJ1-2, is EAGVAQSPRYKIIEKRQSVAFWCNPISGHATLYWYQQILGQGPKLLIQFQNNGVVDDSQLPKDRFSAERLKGVDSTLKIQPAKLEDSAVYLCASSRDGLGGYTFGSGTRLTVV.

The CDR3 loop is CASSYRTGGNNEKLFF. The CDR3 region has the DNA TGTGCCAGCAGTTACAGGACAGGTGGAAATAATGAAAAACTGTTTTTT. The chain recombines TRBV6-5 with TRBJ1-4, with 7 positions matching TRBD1. In germline, CDR1 is MNHEY, CDR2 SVGAGI. The CDR3 spans 16 residues. Unmatched junction bases numbered 7, after V lost 2 bases and J lost 4 bases.

This chain connects TRBV6-6 to TRBJ1-5; D possibly corresponds to TRBD1 (5 bases). The CDR3 consists of 15 residues. Trimming stripped 2 bases from V and 3 bases from J, with 11 bases between. Germline V gene data show CDR1 as MNHNY and CDR2 as SVGAGI (reference sequence). The CDR3 is CASSYGAGLNQPQHF. DNA for the CDR3: TGTGCCAGCAGTTACGGGGCGGGGCTCAATCAGCCCCAGCATTTT.

The genes are TRBV5-4 and TRBJ2-2; D gene unclear. This CDR3 spans 14 amino acids. CDR1 is SGHNT and CDR2 is YYREEE in the germline V gene (reference sequence). The V end lost 2 bases, the J end lost 5 bases, and 10 bases lay between the germline ends. The CDR3: CASSLGARTGELFF. The CDR3, as DNA: TGTGCCAGCAGCTTAGGAGCCCGGACCGGGGAGCTGTTTTTT.

The chain is built from TRBV7-2 and TRBJ1-1, with D unresolved. Germline values: CDR1 SGHTA, CDR2 FQGNSA. This CDR3 region has 14 residues. Between the trimmed V and J ends, which lost 3 bases and 4 bases, there was a span of 12 bases. CDR3 amino acids: CASSFVAGVTEAFF. For the CDR3, the DNA is TGTGCCAGCAGCTTCGTGGCCGGGGTCACTGAAGCTTTCTTT.

In its sample, this clone was seen a few times. This sequence joins TRBV9 and TRBJ2-1; possibly TRBD2 for D (6 bases). This CDR3 is 16 amino acids long. CDR1 is SGDLS and CDR2 is YYNGEE in the germline V gene. V lost 0 bases and J lost 5, with 15 bases in between. The CDR3 reads CASSVDRSGVHNEQFF. The CDR3 DNA reads as TGTGCCAGCAGCGTAGACCGATCGGGAGTTCACAATGAGCAGTTCTTC. The entire variable domain, with the rest obtained from reference TRBV9 and TRBJ2-1, is as follows: DSGVTQTPKHLITATGQRVTLRCSPRSGDLSVYWYQQSLDQGLQFLIQYYNGEERAKGNILERFSAQQFPDLHSELNLSSLELGDSALYFCASSVDRSGVHNEQFFGPGTRLTVL.

V is TRBV30 and J is TRBJ1-1; TRBD1 is a possible D gene (5 bases). The CDR3 contains 12 residues. V lost 5 bases and J lost 4, with 11 bases in between. CDR1 and CDR2 (germline): GTSNPN, SVGIG (reference sequence). Here the CDR3 reads CAWGDGGTEAFF. The DNA for the CDR3 is TGTGCCTGGGGGGACGGGGGCACTGAAGCTTTCTTT.

This chain uses TRBV28 with TRBJ1-2; D is possibly TRBD1 (5 bases). The CDR3 sequence is 14 residues long. V gave up 10 bases and J gave up 0 bases, with 15 bases separating them. CDR1 is MDHEN, CDR2 SYDVKM, per germline. The CDR3: CATHRGVTNYGYTF. The CDR3 DNA is TGTGCCACCCATAGGGGAGTGACTAACTATGGCTACACCTTC.

The chain uses TRBV6-2 or TRBV6-3 and TRBJ1-5, with TRBD1 as a possible D gene (6 bases). Germline loops: CDR1 MNHEY, CDR2 SVGEGT. Trimming stripped 6 bases from V and 5 bases from J, with 20 bases between. This CDR3 has 16 amino acids. CDR3 sequence (DNA): TGTGCCAGCAGCTCATACAGGGAGGTTCTTTATCAGCCCCAGCATTTT. Protein sequence: CASSSYREVLYQPQHF.

The chain carries TRBV2 and TRBJ1-3; the D gene is possibly TRBD1 (5 bases). The CDR3 length is 15 residues. From germline, CDR1 is SNHLY and CDR2 FYNNEI. The V end lost 6 bases, the J end lost 2 bases, and 14 bases lay between the germline ends. The chain's CDR3 is CASSARQHTGNTIYF. DNA of the CDR3: TGTGCCAGCAGCGCAAGACAGCATACTGGAAACACCATATATTTT.

The table lists this clone with a few counts. The rearrangement uses TRBV19 and TRBJ1-5, with D possibly matching TRBD1 (6 bases). The CDR3 is 14 amino acids. Trimming took 7 bases from V and 7 from J, leaving 17 bases between them. The germline gives CDR1 LNHDA, CDR2 SQIVND (reference sequence). The CDR3 region is CASTLTGYSQPQHF. The CDR3, as DNA: TGTGCCAGTACTCTAACAGGGTATAGCCAGCCCCAGCATTTT. The variable domain in full, with the rest retrieved from reference TRBV19 and TRBJ1-5, is DGGITQSPKYLFRKEGQNVTLSCEQNLNHDAMYWYRQDPGQGLRLIYYSQIVNDFQKGDIAEGYSVSREKKESFPLTVTSAQKNPTAFYLCASTLTGYSQPQHFGDGTRLSIL.

The V gene is TRBV11-2, the J gene TRBJ1-2; D is ambiguous. The CDR3 length is 15 residues. V lost 5 bases and J 1 base, leaving 14 bases between the germline ends. Germline V lookup: CDR1 SGHAT, CDR2 FQNNGV. In DNA form, the CDR3 reads TGTGCCAGCAGCCAAAATTGGGTCAGTAACTATGGCTACACCTTC. Translated, it gives CASSQNWVSNYGYTF.

The V gene is TRBV28, the J gene TRBJ2-7; D call uncertain. The CDR3 is 14 amino acids. Trimming left V 4 bases short and J 4 bases short, with 14 bases between. CDR1 and CDR2 (germline): MDHEN, SYDVKM. In DNA, the CDR3 is TGTGCCAGCAGTTCCATGGACGGACGATACGAGCAGTACTTC. Translation gives CASSSMDGRYEQYF.

The CDR3 coding sequence is TGTGCCACCACCTGGGACAGGGGTGAAAAACTGTTTTTT. The encoded protein is CATTWDRGEKLFF. The rearrangement joins TRBV19 to TRBJ1-4; 10 bases map to TRBD1. CDR3 length equals 13 residues. Germline-derived CDR1 and CDR2 are LNHDA and SQIVND (reference sequence). V gave up 10 bases and J gave up 7 bases; unmatched junction bases: 6. Variable domain in full (rest from reference TRBV19 and TRBJ1-4): DGGITQSPKYLFRKEGQNVTLSCEQNLNHDAMYWYRQDPGQGLRLIYYSQIVNDFQKGDIAEGYSVSREKKESFPLTVTSAQKNPTAFYLCATTWDRGEKLFFGSGTQLSVL.

J is TRBJ1-1 and V is TRBV11-2; D gene unclear. Trimming removed 1 base at V and 4 bases at J, with 7 bases between. The length of the CDR3 is 13 residues. Germline loops: CDR1 SGHAT, CDR2 FQNNGV. The CDR3 spells CASSLAGGTEAFF. For the CDR3, the DNA is TGTGCCAGCAGCTTAGCAGGTGGCACTGAAGCTTTCTTT. Together with reference TRBV11-2 and TRBJ1-1, the CDR3 gives the full variable domain: EAGVAQSPRYKIIEKRQSVAFWCNPISGHATLYWYQQILGQGPKLLIQFQNNGVVDDSQLPKDRFSAERLKGVDSTLKIQPAKLEDSAVYLCASSLAGGTEAFFGQGTRLTVV.

The chain couples TRBV3-1 (or the pseudogene TRBV3-2) to TRBJ2-3; possibly TRBD2 for D (5 bases). This CDR3 has 14 amino acids. The V gene's germline CDR1 is LGHDT and CDR2 YNNKEL (reference sequence). Trimming removed 1 base from V and 7 bases from J, with 12 bases in between. This CDR3 reads CASSQVDNGNTQYF. In nucleotides, the CDR3 is TGTGCCAGCAGCCAAGTGGATAACGGGAATACGCAGTATTTT.

This chain joins TRBV5-4 and TRBJ2-7; 9 bases line up with TRBD2. Germline CDR1 and CDR2: SGHNT and YYREEE (reference sequence). The ends lost 0 bases at V and 4 bases at J; junction bases unmatched: 5. The CDR3 extends over 15 amino acids. The DNA for the CDR3 is TGTGCCAGCAGCTTGGTATTAGCGGGAGCATACGAGCAGTACTTC. It codes for CASSLVLAGAYEQYF. Full variable domain (remainder filled in from reference TRBV5-4 and TRBJ2-7): ETGVTQSPTHLIKTRGQQVTLRCSSQSGHNTVSWYQQALGQGPQFIFQYYREEENGRGNFPPRFSGLQFPNYSSELNVNALELDDSALYLCASSLVLAGAYEQYFGPGTRLTVT.